The T cell receptor beta chain under discussion was sequenced for a study of beta chain features in type 1 diabetes. Study summary: Similarity in age, gender and cell yields was seen between patients and healthy donors.

The CDR3 length is 17 residues. The V gene end was trimmed by 7 bases and the J gene end by 1 base; junction bases not matched to a gene: 10. Germline V gene data show CDR1 as LNHDA and CDR2 as SQIVND (reference sequence). Findings and limits, study-wide: Among all four CD4+ subsets, Type 1 diabetes patients had TCRB CDR3s that were moderately but significantly shorter.

As for this clone: Antigen: not known.

Of the isolated RNA, all was reverse transcribed, and so the sequenced material was expressed TCRB transcripts. Some clones are missing from TCRdb's copy, which holds only in-frame ones; the method was immunoSEQ multiplex PCR. The data show 160,000 or so clones, about 8.1% seen once. This chain joins TRBV19 and TRBJ2-3; 11 bases fit TRBD2. The sequencing sample was made of central memory CD4+ T cells from blood. This receptor was identified in a woman younger than 35 with type 1 diabetes. CDR3: CASTKGLAVSGTDTQYF. In DNA form, the CDR3 reads TGTGCCAGTACCAAGGGACTAGCGGTCTCCGGCACAGATACGCAGTATTTT.